This T cell receptor beta chain stems from a study of T cell responses to AZD1222 COVID-19 vaccine. Generated by immunoSEQ multiplex PCR, the TCRdb table keeps only in-frame clones and is missing some. The table records some 150,000 clones, approximately 90% of them present only once. In the case of this clone: The antigen is unknown.

The germline gives CDR1 LNHDA, CDR2 SQIVND (reference sequence). With 3 bases clipped from V and 7 bases from J, the junction kept 5 bases outside the gene matches. This CDR3 spans 13 amino acids. Study-level findings and limits: It was only a handful of AZD1222 recipients who were seropositive at baseline. Regions 160-218 and 743-854 held dominance among vaccine-associated CD4 TCRs, which spanned spike.

Here the sequenced sample was peripheral blood, taken 28 days after the second AZD1222 dose. V gene TRBV19 combines with J gene TRBJ1-1; 7 positions match TRBD1. The sequence came from an adult who received the AZD1222 COVID-19 vaccine. The CDR3 sequence is CASSIDRAGEAFF. CDR3 DNA sequence: TGTGCCAGTAGTATCGACAGGGCCGGTGAAGCTTTCTTT.